The table lists the clone carrying this T cell receptor beta chain with many counts. The data derive from a study of T-cell memory formation after mild COVID-19. Study summary: Largely, the TCR clusters proved donor specific.

TCRdb itself ran the 5' RACE reads through MiXCR, one entry per CDR3 protein. The profile shows approximately 210,000 distinct CDR3 sequences, around 19% of them singletons. The TCR sequence derives from an adult woman who had mild COVID-19 (a few samples of this study predate the infection). Cell type and time point are not known. The specimen was PBMCs or a T cell subset sorted from them (not recorded which).

CDR3 amino acids: CASSRREDTQYF. As DNA, the CDR3 is TGTGCCAGCAGCCGAAGGGAGGATACGCAGTATTTT. The gene calls are TRBV3-1 and TRBJ2-3, with D perhaps matching TRBD2 (5 bases). V was trimmed by 4 bases and J by 6 bases, leaving 8 bases between them. This CDR3 is built from 12 residues. Germline V CDR1 and CDR2: LGHDT, YNNKEL (reference sequence).